A single sample gave rise to the 7 T cell receptor beta chains below, sequenced in a study of Graves' ophthalmopathy and Graves' hyperthyroidism. The sequenced template was RNA, covering the TCR beta CDR3 region. The first-round RT-PCR employed HTBI primers together with the Qiagen OneStep RT-PCR kit. A multiplex PCR was then performed as the second round. A single record per CDR3 protein comes from TCRdb applying MiXCR to the multiplex PCR reads. The sample comprises about 220,000 distinct CDR3 sequences, under 25% of which are singletons, and under 55% rests with the top ten. The specimen was peripheral blood. These receptors were taken from a woman aged 50 to 60 with Graves' ophthalmopathy.

The chain joins TRBV24-1 to TRBJ2-2; 9 nucleotides align to TRBD1. V shed 3 bases, J shed 7 bases, and the junction held 17 bases outside the gene matches. The CDR3 loop spans 19 amino acids. Looked up from germline, CDR1 is KGHDR and CDR2 is SFDVKD. This CDR3 reads CATSDPGQGYLAFGGELFF. DNA for the CDR3: TGTGCCACCAGTGATCCGGGACAGGGTTACCTTGCTTTCGGCGGGGAGCTGTTTTTT.

This clonotype was counted ten times or more. A junction end diverges from the germline sequence, so it may reflect a read error. J is TRBJ2-7 and V is TRBV5-1; unclear D gene. CDR1 is SGHRS, CDR2 YFSETQ, per germline. This CDR3 has 13 residues. The CDR3 sequence is CASSLQSSHEQYF. CDR3 bases: TGCGCCAGCAGCTTACAAAGCTCCCACGAGCAGTACTTC.

In this sample, this clonotype turned up many times. V gene TRBV6-2 or TRBV6-3 combines with J gene TRBJ2-7; D could derive from TRBD1 or TRBD2 (5 bases each). Trimming removed 0 bases at V and 0 bases at J, with 12 bases between. Per germline, CDR1 MNHEY and CDR2 SVGEGT. The CDR3 spans 16 residues. The CDR3 nucleotides read TGTGCCAGCAGTTACTCCCCACAGGACTCCTCCTACGAGCAGTACTTC. Translation gives CASSYSPQDSSYEQYF.

This clonotype occurred many times. This chain connects TRBV6-5 to TRBJ1-1; unclear D gene. In germline, CDR1 is MNHEY, CDR2 SVGAGI. The CDR3 extends over 13 amino acids. The germline V and J ends were trimmed by 0 bases and 8 bases, with 10 bases remaining between them. CDR3 sequence: CASSYSPRLEAFF. As DNA, the CDR3 is TGTGCCAGCAGTTACTCACCCAGGCTCGAAGCTTTCTTT.

This clonotype was detected ten times or more. The CDR3 protein is CASSERTSSYEQYF. The CDR3 bases are TGCGCCAGCAGTGAGCGGACTAGCTCCTACGAGCAGTACTTC. This chain uses TRBV10-1 with TRBJ2-7; 7 nucleotides align to TRBD2. The CDR3 is made up of 14 amino acids. V dropped 2 bases and J dropped 0; count of bases not matched to a gene: 1. CDR1 is WNHNN and CDR2 is SYGVQD in the germline V gene (reference sequence).

This clonotype was counted many times. A much larger clone lies a single base off, so this may be a read error. The V gene is TRBV10-1, the J gene TRBJ2-7, with TRBD2 identical over 7 bases. This CDR3 is 14 amino acids long. Germline values: CDR1 WNHNN, CDR2 SYGVQD (reference sequence). This CDR3 reads CANSERTSSYEQYF. Here the CDR3 DNA reads TGCGCCAACAGTGAGCGGACTAGCTCCTACGAGCAGTACTTC.

V gene TRBV30 combines with J gene TRBJ2-7; a weak D match, TRBD1 (5 bases). The CDR3 length is 12 residues. Germline V lookup: CDR1 GTSNPN, CDR2 SVGIG (reference sequence). Deletions cut 1 base from V and 6 bases from J, with 10 bases between. The CDR3 DNA is TGTGCCTGGAGTGGACCAGGGTTCGAGCAGTACTTC. This sequence encodes CAWSGPGFEQYF.